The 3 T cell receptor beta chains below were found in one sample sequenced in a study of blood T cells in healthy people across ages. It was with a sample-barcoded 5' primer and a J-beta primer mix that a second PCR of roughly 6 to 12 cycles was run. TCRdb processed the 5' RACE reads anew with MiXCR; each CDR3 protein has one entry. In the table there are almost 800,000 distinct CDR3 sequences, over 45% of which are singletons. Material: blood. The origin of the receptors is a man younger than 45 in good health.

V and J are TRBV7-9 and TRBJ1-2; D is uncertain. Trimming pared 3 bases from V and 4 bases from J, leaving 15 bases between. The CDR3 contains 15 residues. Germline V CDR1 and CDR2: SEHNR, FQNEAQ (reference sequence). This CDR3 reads CASSLGDIVFYGYTF. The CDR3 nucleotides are TGTGCCAGCAGCTTGGGTGACATAGTCTTCTATGGCTACACCTTC.

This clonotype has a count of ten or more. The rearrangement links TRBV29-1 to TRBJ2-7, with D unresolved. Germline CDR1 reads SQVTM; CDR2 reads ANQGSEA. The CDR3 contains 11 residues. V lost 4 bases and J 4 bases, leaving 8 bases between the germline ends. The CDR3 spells CSVVLGYEQYF. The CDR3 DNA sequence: TGCAGCGTTGTTCTTGGATACGAGCAGTACTTC.

The CDR3 sequence: CASSTGNLYGYTF. CDR3 nucleotide sequence: TGTGCCAGCAGTACAGGGAACCTTTATGGCTACACCTTC. The rearrangement joins TRBV12-3 or TRBV12-4 to TRBJ1-2; a possible D gene is TRBD1 (6 bases). This CDR3 region has 13 residues. The germline V and J ends were trimmed by 5 bases and 5 bases, with 12 bases remaining between them.